This T cell receptor (beta chain) originates from a study of T cells in Graves' hyperthyroidism and ophthalmopathy. RNA transcripts served as the template for amplifying TCR beta CDR3 regions. HTBI primers drove first-round RT-PCR of the TCR CDR3. TCRdb passed the multiplex PCR reads through MiXCR, listing each CDR3 protein once. This table holds 540,000 or so distinct CDR3 sequences, roughly 50% found once. There are 8 residues in the CDR3. The V gene's germline CDR1 is SGHTA and CDR2 FQGNSA. Worth noting for this clonotype: The junction departs from the called germline gene at one end, perhaps through a read error.

The origin of this receptor is an adult woman with Graves' disease, either hyperthyroidism or ophthalmopathy (not recorded which). The chain couples TRBV7-2 to TRBJ1-3; D unclear. Material for sequencing was peripheral blood or thyroid tissue (not recorded which). The CDR3 is CASSLVGF. For the CDR3, the DNA is TGTGCCAGCAGCTTAGTGGGCTTT.